This TCR beta chain was captured by sequencing in a study of T cells in Graves' hyperthyroidism and ophthalmopathy (dated by TCRdb to between 2018 and 2020). With respect to the entire study: Peripheral blood was collected at initial diagnosis, before any treatment. A discovery cohort of about a hundred patients, 43 with Graves' ophthalmopathy and approximately 60 with stable Graves' hyperthyroidism, was used to find distinguishing TCR V-J signatures. Whether ophthalmopathy could be predicted prospectively was tested in an independent validation cohort made up of roughly 19 hyperthyroidism patients plus 17 patients who later progressed to ophthalmopathy. The 100 or so discovery patients were divided at random into training and test sets in a 7:3 ratio. Thyroid tissue and blood T-cell repertoires from about 6 Graves' hyperthyroidism patients were also compared in the study. After sampling, hyperthyroidism patients received methimazole starting at 30 mg daily, and ophthalmopathy patients received high-dose intravenous methylprednisolone. TCR Vbeta CDR3 sequencing of approximately 140 peripheral blood samples (roughly 43 ophthalmopathy, around 80 hyperthyroidism and roughly 17 progressor patients) is reported in the paper.

TCR beta CDR3 regions were amplified from RNA transcripts. For the first round of RT-PCR on the TCR CDR3, the HTBI primer set was used together with the Qiagen OneStep RT-PCR kit. Libraries were constructed in a second round of multiplex PCR, after which size selection and purification were performed. Paired-end sequencing of the libraries was performed with 100 bp reads on an Illumina HiSeq2000. Regarding the original processing steps: SOAPnuke was used to process the raw data, removing reads that contained adapters or uncalled bases, had a mean Phred below 15, or lacked an exact match to the constant primer or identifier. COPE v1.2.5 was used to merge high-quality paired reads, and clonotypes were defined as unique nucleotide sequences. MiTCR v1.1 was used to align the clonotypes against IMGT TRBV, TRBD and TRBJ reference segments. The analysis was restricted to V-J combinations with a frequency above 0.0001, which together covered 99.2% of the repertoires. A TCS score was defined as the ratio of F50 (clonal expansion) to E x V (chaos), with BLOSUM62-based TCRdist applied between CDR3 peptides within each V-J. Welch's t-statistics and random forest reduced 500 to 550 V-J features to roughly 13, which were used in a naive Bayes classifier (R e1071). TCRdb reprocessed the public reads (quality trimming at Q25 with fastp, clone calling with MiXCR) and kept in-frame beta chains. Each CDR3 protein gets just one entry, which takes the most common genes and DNA from the rows behind it. The V and J calls, along with clone size, are taken from TCRdb and not from the paper's own processing. The sample records roughly 380,000 distinct CDR3 sequences, over 15% of which are singletons. The ten largest clones capture 3.7% of the sample.

In regard to this clonotype: Its cognate antigen has yet to be identified. One base away there is no much larger clone; base qualities are not given.

Graves' hyperthyroidism was defined as stable when no progression to ophthalmopathy occurred over 18 months of follow-up. Hyperthyroidism patients were newly diagnosed, with disease duration under 2 months, and aged 18 to 65 years. Any patient with an uncontrolled infection, another autoimmune disease, pregnancy or lactation was excluded. Diagnoses relied on clinical symptoms, serum thyroxine and TRAb, thyroid ultrasound and orbital computed tomography. PBMCs were isolated from 7.5 to 10 ml of fresh peripheral blood by Ficoll-Paque density gradient centrifugation. Trizol reagent was used to extract total RNA, and RNA quality was then checked on an Agilent 2100 Bioanalyzer. The cysteine opens and the phenylalanine closes a CDR3 of 14 amino acids. Of the read, only the CDR3 DNA is kept; its 42 bases are in frame from base 1. In the germline V gene, CDR1 corresponds to SGHAT and CDR2 to FQNNGV. The V and J ends are trimmed by 2 bases and 9 bases, leaving 11 bases between them.

The full study reports these points: Sample size was not statistically predetermined, and blinding of investigators to group allocation was not performed. During validation, the model predicted progression to ophthalmopathy a median of roughly six months ahead of onset, with 60% to 71% sensitivity and 72.22% specificity. A model built on a 13 V-J signature distinguished ophthalmopathy from stable hyperthyroidism, reaching roughly 88% sensitivity and 81.08% specificity in cross-validation and 80%/75% in testing. Most expanded thyroid clonotypes (frequency above 0.001) were also found in blood, which suggests that blood repertoires may mirror thyroid immune responses.

In this chain, TRBV11-2 is recombined with TRBJ1-6; tentative D gene TRBD1, with 5 bases matching. Specimen: blood. The clonotype was recovered from a woman between 18 and 29 years old with Graves' hyperthyroidism. The CDR3 region: CASSLIGTSSPLHF. The nucleotide sequence reads as follows: TGTGCCAGCAGCTTAATAGGGACCAGTTCACCCCTCCACTTT.